This T cell receptor (beta chain) was sequenced during a study of T-cell reconstitution after alpha-beta-depleted transplantation in children. Unique molecular identifiers tagged the TCRbeta library. TCRdb called the PCR reads again in MiXCR, with one record for every CDR3 protein. The profile shows about 300,000 distinct CDR3 sequences, over 7.5% of them singletons. The CDR3 contains 14 residues. J gave up 5 bases and V 2 bases, and 3 bases lay outside the gene matches. Germline V gives CDR1 ENHRY, CDR2 SYGVKD. Study conclusions and caveats: By one year post-transplant, T-cell counts and diversity largely arose from T cells that were newly produced. From surviving recipient T cells and thymic progenitors came the high day-60 TCRbeta diversity observed in some patients. Roughly two months post-transplant, alpha-beta T cells reportedly originated from several hundred graft clones that had expanded.

This clonotype showed up many times. Its cognate antigen is unknown. V is TRBV10-3 and J is TRBJ1-2; 9 nucleotides match TRBD1. The sample consisted of peripheral blood, taken 360 days after TCRalphabeta/CD19-depleted stem cell transplant. The origin of this receptor is a female patient between 2 and 15 years old who had a stem cell transplant for Fanconi anemia, so the T cells may come from the graft donor. CDR3 region: CAISERDREYGYTF. The DNA of the CDR3 is TGTGCCATCAGTGAGCGGGACAGGGAGTATGGCTACACCTTC.